This entry concerns a single T cell receptor beta chain. In the original processing: Amplification with reference gene primers provided the estimates of nucleated cell counts. The method was immunoSEQ multiplex PCR; TCRdb's version includes in-frame clones alone and lacks a portion of them. V and J calls and clone size are given by that table; D and trimming were obtained from the DNA. Here the sample spans around 260,000 clones, 75% to 90% being singletons. Two negative PCRs, clearance, or symptom resolution characterized the recovered Cohort 3 donors. The data belong to a study of blood T cell repertoires in COVID-19. Study as a whole: Samples of COVID-19 (acute and convalescent) were obtained from the United States, Italy and Spain. In each case, the material was cDNA or gDNA derived from T cells, B-cell-depleted T cells, or PBMCs.

Germline-derived CDR1 and CDR2 are SNHLY and FYNNEI. This CDR3 has 13 amino acids. V gave up 4 bases and J gave up 7 bases, with 13 bases separating them. This receptor was identified in a young woman who had recovered from COVID-19. This chain joins TRBV2 and TRBJ1-2; D remains unclear. The sample comprised PBMCs or T cells enriched from blood (not recorded which). This CDR3 reads CASSGGGLAGYTF. For the CDR3, the DNA is TGTGCCAGCAGTGGGGGAGGCTTGGCTGGCTACACCTTC.